Listed here are 27 T cell receptor beta chains from one sample, sequenced in a study of cytomegalovirus exposure and HLA in healthy donors. The PCR was carried out with 60 Vbeta primers and 13 Jbeta primers. Clones were read by immunoSEQ multiplex PCR, and TCRdb kept only the in-frame ones, dropping some. The sample carries approximately 100,000 clones, 70% to 80% recorded once. The sample taken for sequencing was PBMCs. Source of these receptors: a human donor in good health.

This clone was found a few times. The CDR3: CASSRRDSNQPQHF. The CDR3 DNA sequence: TGTGCCAGCAGTCGCCGGGATAGCAATCAGCCCCAGCATTTT. The rearrangement uses TRBV6-5 and TRBJ1-5; D ambiguous. The CDR3 has 14 residues. Trimming removed 5 bases at V and 0 bases at J, with 8 bases between. Germline loops: CDR1 MNHEY, CDR2 SVGAGI.

This clone is a singleton in its sample. CDR3: CSVDGGRDEQYF. DNA of the CDR3: TGCAGCGTTGACGGGGGGCGGGACGAGCAGTACTTC. This chain links TRBV29-1 with TRBJ2-7; D might be TRBD2 (7 bases). Germline-derived CDR1 and CDR2 are SQVTM and ANQGSEA. V was pared by 3 bases and J by 5 bases, with 11 bases between. The CDR3 extends over 12 amino acids.

The rearrangement joins TRBV4-3 to TRBJ2-1; D is perhaps TRBD2 (7 bases). With 4 bases removed from V and 7 bases from J, the gap between germline ends came to 17 bases. The CDR3 totals 15 residues. The germline V gene encodes CDR1 LGHNA and CDR2 YSLEER. CDR3 in DNA: TGCGCCAGCAGCCCAGGGGCCGGGGGGAATAATGAGCAGTTCTTC. Translating gives CASSPGAGGNNEQFF.

CDR3 sequence: CASSRPYGGPENYGYTF. CDR3 DNA sequence: TGTGCCAGCAGCCGACCATACGGGGGGCCAGAGAACTATGGCTACACCTTC. J is TRBJ1-2 and V is TRBV28, with D tentatively TRBD1 (6 bases). V was shortened by 6 bases and J by 2 bases, with 22 bases between the two germline ends. The CDR3 runs 17 residues. Germline loops: CDR1 MDHEN, CDR2 SYDVKM.

The DNA for the CDR3 is TGTGCCAGCACTAGGAGGACCCAAGAGACCCAGTACTTC. Translation: CASTRRTQETQYF. V gene TRBV2 combines with J gene TRBJ2-5; tentative D call: TRBD2 (5 bases). Deletions cut 7 bases from V and 1 base from J, with 10 bases between. The CDR3 is 13 residues long. From germline, CDR1 is SNHLY and CDR2 FYNNEI.

Written as DNA, the CDR3 is TGCGCCAGCAGCCTTCACCGCGCAGGGGGTTCCAAAAACTATGGCTACACCTTC. Its protein product is CASSLHRAGGSKNYGYTF. This chain links TRBV4-3 with TRBJ1-2; 7 bases fit TRBD1. J lost 2 bases, V lost 4 bases, and 16 bases had no gene match. Per germline, CDR1 LGHNA and CDR2 YSLEER. This CDR3 spans 18 amino acids.

For the CDR3, the DNA is TGTGCCAGCAGCACCCAACCGATTGGGAGAGAGTACTATGGCTACACCTTC. Translation gives CASSTQPIGREYYGYTF. The chain has TRBV7-9 and TRBJ1-2, with D unresolved. Germline CDR1 and CDR2: SEHNR and FQNEAQ (reference sequence). The CDR3 sequence is 17 residues long. Between the trimmed V and J ends, which lost 5 bases and 3 bases, there was a span of 22 bases.

This clone has only one observation. V and J are TRBV10-3 and TRBJ1-2, with TRBD1 identical over 9 bases. Germline CDR1 ENHRY, CDR2 SYGVKD. The V segment lost 10 bases and the J segment 1 base; nucleotides outside the gene matches: 4. The CDR3 loop spans 13 amino acids. CDR3 DNA sequence: TGTGCCAGTACGGGACAGGGTAACTATGGCTACACCTTC. It yields the protein CASTGQGNYGYTF.

The chain couples TRBV28 to TRBJ1-2; 10 nucleotides agree with TRBD1. J was trimmed by 0 bases and V by 10 bases; bases with no gene match: 5. The CDR3 has 14 amino acids. Germline-derived CDR1 and CDR2 are MDHEN and SYDVKM. The CDR3 sequence: CAIRQGATNYGYTF. The DNA for the CDR3 is TGTGCCATCAGACAGGGGGCGACTAACTATGGCTACACCTTC.

The chain carries TRBV6-4 and TRBJ2-3; possible D gene TRBD1, 6 bases. Germline V gives CDR1 MRHNA, CDR2 SNTAGT. This CDR3 is 15 amino acids long. V was clipped by 4 bases and J by 0 bases, with 11 bases between them. The CDR3 region has the DNA TGTGCCAGCAGTGTCCGGACAGCTAGCACAGATACGCAGTATTTT. It yields the protein CASSVRTASTDTQYF.

The count of this clone is one. The rearrangement uses TRBV5-4 and TRBJ2-5, with 15 bases fitting TRBD2. Germline-derived CDR1 and CDR2 are SGHNT and YYREEE (reference sequence). This CDR3 is built from 17 residues. V dropped 5 bases and J dropped 4; count of bases not matched to a gene: 9. CDR3 DNA: TGTGCCAGCAGATATGGACTAGCGGGGGGGCTGGGAGAGACCCAGTACTTC. Translating gives CASRYGLAGGLGETQYF.

This clone was detected only a few times. The chain couples TRBV29-1 to TRBJ1-1, with D possibly being TRBD1 (6 bases). Trimming took 6 bases from V and 8 from J, leaving 28 bases between them. The CDR3 spans 16 residues. In germline, CDR1 is SQVTM, CDR2 ANQGSEA. This CDR3 reads CSVGPRGGTPSLEAFF. The CDR3 DNA follows: TGCAGCGTAGGCCCCCGAGGTGGGACACCCTCCCTGGAAGCTTTCTTT.

In DNA form, the CDR3 reads TGTGCCTGGAGTTTCCGACAGGGTGAGGAAGCTTTCTTT. Translating it yields CAWSFRQGEEAFF. The genes are TRBV30 and TRBJ1-1; 7 bases match TRBD1. Per the germline V gene, CDR1 is GTSNPN and CDR2 is SVGIG (reference sequence). After removal of 2 bases from V and 8 bases from J, the junction contained 8 bases not matched to a gene. The CDR3 spans 13 residues.

In DNA, the CDR3 is TGCGCCAGCAGCTTGAGACTAGCGGGAGTAGGCTACAATGAGCAGTTCTTC. Its protein is CASSLRLAGVGYNEQFF. The gene calls are TRBV5-1 and TRBJ2-1; 12 bases line up with TRBD2. V trimming: 1 base; J trimming: 3 bases; junction bases outside the gene matches: 5. There are 17 residues in the CDR3. The germline CDR1 and CDR2 sequences are SGHRS and YFSETQ.

The chain recombines TRBV6-6 with TRBJ1-2, with D possibly TRBD1 on 5 matching bases. V was cut by 6 bases and J by 11 bases, with 10 bases left in between. Germline CDR1 MNHNY, CDR2 SVGAGI (reference sequence). The CDR3 spans 10 residues. The CDR3 nucleotides are TGTGCCAGCAGGGACACTGGATACACCTTC. It encodes CASRDTGYTF.

The chain has TRBV11-2 and TRBJ1-2; 7 positions agree with TRBD1. The germline V gene has CDR1 SGHAT and CDR2 FQNNGV. CDR3 length: 15 residues. After removal of 1 base from V and 5 bases from J, the junction contained 7 bases not matched to a gene. The CDR3: CASSLGTGKTYGYTF. The CDR3 DNA sequence: TGTGCCAGCAGCTTAGGGACAGGAAAGACTTATGGCTACACCTTC.

This clone was recorded a few times. The genes are TRBV11-2 and TRBJ2-1, with TRBD2 as a possible D gene (6 bases). The germline V and J ends were trimmed by 2 bases and 0 bases, with 17 bases remaining between them. CDR1 and CDR2 (germline): SGHAT, FQNNGV. This CDR3 has 18 residues. CDR3 region: CASSLKMRSEGSYNEQFF. The CDR3 region has the DNA TGTGCCAGCAGCTTAAAGATGAGATCGGAGGGCTCCTACAATGAGCAGTTCTTC.

The rearrangement uses TRBV5-1 and TRBJ1-3; D possibly corresponds to TRBD1 (5 bases). Germline assignment: CDR1 SGHRS and CDR2 YFSETQ. The V end was cut by 4 bases, the J end by 11 bases, with 16 bases between. The CDR3 totals 13 residues. CDR3 bases: TGCGCCAGCAGCCGGGGACTCGAGGGACCCATATATTTT. Encoded protein: CASSRGLEGPIYF.

Only a few counts were recorded for this clone. The chain employs TRBV7-3 and TRBJ2-6, with TRBD1 matching 7 bases. Looked up from germline, CDR1 is SGHTA and CDR2 is FQGTGA. Germline trimming cut 1 base from V and 0 bases from J; bases unmatched to any gene: 6. CDR3 length: 18 residues. Here the CDR3 DNA reads TGTGCCAGCAGCTTAATCGGGACAGCGTTCTCTGGGGCCAACGTCCTGACTTTC. Translating it yields CASSLIGTAFSGANVLTF.

J is TRBJ1-1 and V is TRBV28; D call uncertain. The CDR3 runs to 11 residues. In germline, CDR1 is MDHEN, CDR2 SYDVKM. Trimming pared 3 bases from V and 8 bases from J, leaving 7 bases between. CDR3 amino acids: CASSFAAEAFF. The CDR3 DNA reads TGTGCCAGCAGTTTTGCGGCAGAAGCTTTCTTT.

This clone was picked up a small number of times. This chain connects TRBV6-5 to TRBJ2-5; D gene unclear. This CDR3 has 13 amino acids. The V end was cut by 7 bases, the J end by 5 bases, with 14 bases between. Germline V CDR1 and CDR2: MNHEY, SVGAGI. The CDR3 spells CASISPTRETQYF. The CDR3 region has the DNA TGTGCCAGCATTTCCCCGACACGGGAGACCCAGTACTTC.

This clone has more than one count but fewer than ten. V and J are TRBV5-1 and TRBJ2-7, with a tentative D call TRBD1 (5 bases). V dropped 4 bases and J dropped 3 bases, with 11 bases sitting between them. Germline loops: CDR1 SGHRS, CDR2 YFSETQ. The CDR3 is made up of 13 amino acids. CDR3: CASSRTLNYEQYF. Here the CDR3 DNA reads TGCGCCAGCAGCCGGACACTAAACTACGAGCAGTACTTC.

The chain has TRBV5-1 and TRBJ1-6; D not certain. The CDR3 loop spans 17 amino acids. Germline CDR1 and CDR2: SGHRS and YFSETQ. The germline V and J ends were trimmed by 1 base and 0 bases, with 11 bases remaining between them. CDR3 DNA sequence: TGCGCCAGCAGCTTGACAAGATCGAACTCCTATAATTCACCCCTCCACTTT. Its translation: CASSLTRSNSYNSPLHF.

The chain is built from TRBV5-1 and TRBJ2-2; 14 positions match TRBD2. The junction had 3 bases not matched to a gene; V was cut back by 3 bases and J by 5 bases. There are 16 residues in the CDR3. In germline, CDR1 is SGHRS, CDR2 YFSETQ. CDR3 nucleotide sequence: TGCGCCAGCAGCTCCGGACTAGCGGGAGGAACCGGGGAGCTGTTTTTT. Its translation: CASSSGLAGGTGELFF. The full variable domain, in which reference TRBV5-1 and TRBJ2-2 provide the parts outside the CDR3, is KAGVTQTPRYLIKTRGQQVTLSCSPISGHRSVSWYQQTPGQGLQFLFEYFSETQRNKGNFPGRFSGRQFSNSRSEMNVSTLELGDSALYLCASSSGLAGGTGELFFGEGSRLTVL.

V gene TRBV29-1 combines with J gene TRBJ2-1; D might be TRBD2 (5 bases). V was trimmed by 0 bases and J by 6 bases, leaving 12 bases between them. Germline V CDR1 and CDR2: SQVTM, ANQGSEA. This CDR3 region has 14 residues. The CDR3 reads CSVEDPVRANEQFF. The CDR3 DNA reads TGCAGCGTTGAAGATCCTGTGAGGGCCAATGAGCAGTTCTTC.

This clone has just one count. The chain links TRBV7-2 to TRBJ1-6, with D possibly being TRBD1 (6 bases). Germline V gene data show CDR1 as SGHTA and CDR2 as FQGNSA. There are 16 residues in the CDR3. Trimming took off 5 bases at V and 6 bases at J, with 17 bases between the two ends. The CDR3 sequence is CASSQEAGGGNSPLHF. In DNA, the CDR3 is TGTGCCAGCAGCCAAGAGGCGGGGGGCGGTAATTCACCCCTCCACTTT.

This clone has more than one count but fewer than ten. The rearrangement uses TRBV7-7 and TRBJ2-3, with 9 bases identical to TRBD1. Trimming took 2 bases from V and 4 from J; bases not matched to a gene: 1. The CDR3 is 14 residues long. In germline, CDR1 is SSHAT, CDR2 FNYEAQ (reference sequence). The CDR3 reads CASSLRDRADTQYF. CDR3 coding DNA: TGTGCCAGCAGCTTACGGGACAGGGCAGATACGCAGTATTTT.